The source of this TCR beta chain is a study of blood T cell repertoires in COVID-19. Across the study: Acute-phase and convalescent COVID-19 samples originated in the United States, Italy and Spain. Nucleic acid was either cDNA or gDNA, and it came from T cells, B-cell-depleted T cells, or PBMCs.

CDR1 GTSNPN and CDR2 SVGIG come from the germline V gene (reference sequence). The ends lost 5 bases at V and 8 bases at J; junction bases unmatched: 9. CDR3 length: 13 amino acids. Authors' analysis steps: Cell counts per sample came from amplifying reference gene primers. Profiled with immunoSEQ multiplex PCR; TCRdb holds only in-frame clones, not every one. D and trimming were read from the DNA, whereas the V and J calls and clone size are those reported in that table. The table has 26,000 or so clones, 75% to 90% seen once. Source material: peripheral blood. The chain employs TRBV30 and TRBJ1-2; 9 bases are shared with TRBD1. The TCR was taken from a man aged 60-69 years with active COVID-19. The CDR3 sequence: CAWHLTGGGGYTF. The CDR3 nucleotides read TGTGCCTGGCACTTGACAGGGGGAGGGGGCTACACCTTC.